The 10 T cell receptor beta chains given below trace back to one sample, sequenced in a study of early T cells in non-severe SARS-CoV-2 infection. TCRdb itself ran the 5' RACE reads through MiXCR, one entry per CDR3 protein. The sample has 60,000 to 75,000 distinct CDR3 sequences; roughly 4.5% are singletons. Sequenced material: whole blood, taken at baseline. The receptors stem from an adult who was a healthcare worker with PCR-confirmed SARS-CoV-2 infection or an uninfected control (not recorded which). The donor label of this sample is uncertain.

This clonotype was counted a few times. The chain has TRBV20-1 and TRBJ1-5; D gene ambiguous. Trimming left V 6 bases short and J 4 bases short, with 13 bases between. The germline gives CDR1 DFQATT, CDR2 SNEGSKA (reference sequence). This CDR3 contains 13 residues. The DNA for the CDR3 is TGCAGTGCCGAGACAAATAATAATCAGCCCCAGCATTTT. The encoded protein is CSAETNNNQPQHF.

This clonotype was found many times. The chain recombines TRBV7-2 with TRBJ2-1; D remains unclear. CDR1 and CDR2 from the germline V gene are SGHTA and FQGNSA. Trimming shortened V by 0 bases and J by 7 bases, and 4 bases separated the two germline ends. This CDR3 is 12 amino acids long. The CDR3 loop reads CASSLARNEQFF. DNA for the CDR3: TGTGCCAGCAGCTTAGCTAGGAATGAGCAGTTCTTC.

This clonotype showed up many times. This chain joins TRBV24-1 and TRBJ2-7; the D call may be TRBD1 or TRBD2 (6 bases each). Looked up from germline, CDR1 is KGHDR and CDR2 is SFDVKD. The CDR3 is 16 residues long. V lost 3 bases, J lost 3 bases, and 17 bases lay in between. Here the CDR3 DNA reads TGTGCCACCAGTGATCGAAGCAGGGGCGGGGTCTACGAGCAGTACTTC. Protein sequence: CATSDRSRGGVYEQYF.

This clonotype was observed many times. The V gene is TRBV18, the J gene TRBJ2-7; D may be TRBD1 or TRBD2 (5 bases each). This CDR3 spans 11 amino acids. V gave up 2 bases and J gave up 6 bases, with 5 bases separating them. The V gene's germline CDR1 is KGHSH and CDR2 LQKENI. The CDR3 protein is CASSPGGEQYF. DNA of the CDR3: TGTGCCAGCTCACCAGGGGGCGAGCAGTACTTC.

This clonotype has just a few counts. The rearrangement uses TRBV28 and TRBJ2-4; D gene unclear. There are 13 residues in the CDR3. With 3 bases removed from V and 1 base from J, the gap between germline ends came to 4 bases. The germline gives CDR1 MDHEN, CDR2 SYDVKM. CDR3 residues: CASSFGAKNIQYF. The CDR3 region has the DNA TGTGCCAGCAGTTTTGGGGCCAAAAACATTCAGTACTTC.

In DNA, the CDR3 is TGTGCCAGCAGGACGGGGGGCCCGCCCAATGAGCAGTTCTTC. Its translation: CASRTGGPPNEQFF. The chain employs TRBV3-1 and TRBJ2-1, with D possibly matching TRBD2 (7 bases). V lost 6 bases and J lost 6, with 15 bases in between. Germline assignment: CDR1 LGHDT and CDR2 YNNKEL (reference sequence). The CDR3 runs 14 residues.

Concerning this clonotype itself: One end of the junction is discordant with germline, which a read error may explain. The chain carries TRBV3-1 and TRBJ2-4; a weak D match, TRBD2 (6 bases). The germline V gene has CDR1 LGHDT and CDR2 YNNKEL (reference sequence). This CDR3 has 13 amino acids. The CDR3 DNA is TGCGCCAGCAGCCAAGGACCGGGGGACATTCAGTACTTC. Translation: CASSQGPGDIQYF.

This clonotype was seen ten or more times. This chain uses TRBV7-2 with TRBJ1-6; D unclear. The CDR3 spans 14 residues. Looked up from germline, CDR1 is SGHTA and CDR2 is FQGNSA. Deletions cut 5 bases from V and 5 bases from J, with 10 bases between. Here the CDR3 reads CASSRGRNNSPLHF. Here the CDR3 DNA reads TGTGCCAGCAGCCGAGGAAGAAATAATTCACCCCTCCACTTT.

This rearrangement joins TRBV7-2 to TRBJ2-1; TRBD2 matches at 9 bases. The CDR3 runs 17 residues. J was trimmed by 5 bases and V by 7 bases; bases with no gene match: 15. Germline V lookup: CDR1 SGHTA, CDR2 FQGNSA. The DNA of the CDR3 is TGTGCCAGCACCCCGGGGCGTAGCGGGGGTCAAAACAATGAGCAGTTCTTC. Its translation: CASTPGRSGGQNNEQFF.

This chain's CDR3 is CASSFPTSKEQYF. The DNA for the CDR3 is TGTGCCAGCAGCTTTCCAACCTCGAAGGAGCAGTACTTC. This chain uses TRBV5-4 with TRBJ2-7; D remains unclear. Germline CDR1 reads SGHNT; CDR2 reads YYREEE (reference sequence). There are 13 residues in the CDR3. V was cut by 2 bases and J by 7 bases, with 13 bases left in between.